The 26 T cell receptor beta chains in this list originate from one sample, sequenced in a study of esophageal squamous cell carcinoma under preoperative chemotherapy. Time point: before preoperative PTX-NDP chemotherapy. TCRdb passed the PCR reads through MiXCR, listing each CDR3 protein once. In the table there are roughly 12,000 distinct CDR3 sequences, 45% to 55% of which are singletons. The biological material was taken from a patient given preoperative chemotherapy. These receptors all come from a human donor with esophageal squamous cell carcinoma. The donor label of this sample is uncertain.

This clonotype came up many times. CDR3 in DNA: TGTGCCAGCAGTTATGGGGGTAACCCTAGCACAGATACGCAGTATTTT. Protein: CASSYGGNPSTDTQYF. J is TRBJ2-3 and V is TRBV6-5; perhaps D is TRBD1 or TRBD2 (5 bases each). The CDR3 is 16 amino acids. The germline gives CDR1 MNHEY, CDR2 SVGAGI. The germline V and J ends were trimmed by 3 bases and 0 bases, with 13 bases remaining between them.

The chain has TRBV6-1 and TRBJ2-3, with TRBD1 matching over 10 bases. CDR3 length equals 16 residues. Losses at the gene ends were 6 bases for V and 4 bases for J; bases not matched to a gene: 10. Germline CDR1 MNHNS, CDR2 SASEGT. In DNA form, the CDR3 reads TGTGCCAGCAGAAACCCGGGACAGGGGCCCTCAGATACGCAGTATTTT. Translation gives CASRNPGQGPSDTQYF.

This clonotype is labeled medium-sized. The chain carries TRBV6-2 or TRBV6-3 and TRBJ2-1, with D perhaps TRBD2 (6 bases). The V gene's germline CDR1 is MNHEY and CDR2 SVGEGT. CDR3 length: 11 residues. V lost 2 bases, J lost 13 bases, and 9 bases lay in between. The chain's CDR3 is CASSYIAEQFF. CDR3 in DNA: TGTGCCAGCAGTTACATAGCGGAACAGTTCTTC.

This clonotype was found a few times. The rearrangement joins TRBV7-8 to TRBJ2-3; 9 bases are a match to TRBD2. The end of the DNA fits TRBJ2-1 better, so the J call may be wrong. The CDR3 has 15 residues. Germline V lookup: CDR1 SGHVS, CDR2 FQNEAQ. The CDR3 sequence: CASSFSGRVEETQFF. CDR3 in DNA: TGTGCCAGCAGCTTTAGCGGGAGAGTGGAAGAGACCCAGTTCTTC.

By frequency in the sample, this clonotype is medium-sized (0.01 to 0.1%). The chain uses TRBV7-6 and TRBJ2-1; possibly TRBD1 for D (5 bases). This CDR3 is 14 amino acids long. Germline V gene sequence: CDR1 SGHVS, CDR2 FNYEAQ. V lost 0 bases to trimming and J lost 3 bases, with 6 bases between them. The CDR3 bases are TGTGCCAGCAGCTTAGCGCAGGGCTACAATGAGCAGTTCTTC. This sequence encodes CASSLAQGYNEQFF. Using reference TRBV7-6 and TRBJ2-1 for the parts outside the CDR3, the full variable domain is GAGVSQSPRYKVTKRGQDVALRCDPISGHVSLYWYRQALGQGPEFLTYFNYEAQQDKSGLPNDRFSAERPEGSISTLTIQRTEQRDSAMYRCASSLAQGYNEQFFGPGTRLTVL.

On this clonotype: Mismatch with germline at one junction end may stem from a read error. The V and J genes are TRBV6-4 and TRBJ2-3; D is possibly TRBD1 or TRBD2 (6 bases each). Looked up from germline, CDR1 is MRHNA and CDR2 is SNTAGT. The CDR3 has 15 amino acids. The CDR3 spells CARGAGGGDTETQYF. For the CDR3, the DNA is TGTGCCAGGGGTGCTGGGGGCGGGGACACAGAGACGCAGTATTTC.

The CDR3 region is CASSYSRGAETQFF. The CDR3 nucleotides are TGTGCCAGCAGTTACTCGCGGGGGGCAGAGACCCAGTTCTTC. The chain recombines TRBV6-5 with TRBJ2-1, with TRBD2 identical over 8 bases. CDR3 length equals 14 residues. Germline CDR1 MNHEY, CDR2 SVGAGI. The trim removed 0 bases at V and 13 bases at J, leaving 8 bases unmatched.

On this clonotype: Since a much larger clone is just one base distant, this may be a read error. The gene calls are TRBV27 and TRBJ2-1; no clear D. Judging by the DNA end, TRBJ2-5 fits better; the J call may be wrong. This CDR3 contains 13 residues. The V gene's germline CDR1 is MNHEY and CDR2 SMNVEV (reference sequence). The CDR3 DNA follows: TGTGCCAGCAGTTTACATGGAGAAGAGACCCAGTACTTC. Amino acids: CASSLHGEETQYF.

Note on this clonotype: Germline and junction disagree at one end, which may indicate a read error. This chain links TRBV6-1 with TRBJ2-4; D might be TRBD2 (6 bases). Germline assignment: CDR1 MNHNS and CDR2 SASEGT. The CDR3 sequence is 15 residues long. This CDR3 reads CASTAGLWGKDTQYF. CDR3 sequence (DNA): TGTGCCAGCACCGCGGGGCTGTGGGGCAAAGATACTCAGTATTTC.

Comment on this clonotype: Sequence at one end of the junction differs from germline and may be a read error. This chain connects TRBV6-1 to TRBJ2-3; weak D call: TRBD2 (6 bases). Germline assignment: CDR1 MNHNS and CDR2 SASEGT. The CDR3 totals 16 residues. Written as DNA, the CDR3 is TGTGCCAGCGGGGGGTTTGGGGGACGCTACACAGATACGCAGTATTTC. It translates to CASGGFGGRYTDTQYF.

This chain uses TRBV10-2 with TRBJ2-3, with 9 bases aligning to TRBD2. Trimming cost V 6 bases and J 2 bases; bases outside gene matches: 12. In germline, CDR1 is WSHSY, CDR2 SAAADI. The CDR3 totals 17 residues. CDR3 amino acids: CASSPDWAGGPTDTQYF. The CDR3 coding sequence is TGCGCCAGCAGCCCCGACTGGGCGGGAGGGCCCACAGATACGCAGTATTTT.

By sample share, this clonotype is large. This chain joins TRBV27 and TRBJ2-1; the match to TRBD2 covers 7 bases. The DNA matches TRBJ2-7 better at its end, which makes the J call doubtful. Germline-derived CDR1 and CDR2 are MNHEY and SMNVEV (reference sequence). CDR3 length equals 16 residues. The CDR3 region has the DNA TGTGCCAGCAGTTTAGTAGCGGGTGCAATATACAATGAGCAGTACTTC. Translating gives CASSLVAGAIYNEQYF.

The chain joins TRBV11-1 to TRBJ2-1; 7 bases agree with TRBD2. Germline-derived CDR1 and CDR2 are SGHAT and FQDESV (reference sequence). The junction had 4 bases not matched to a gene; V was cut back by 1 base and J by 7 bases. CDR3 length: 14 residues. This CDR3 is CASSLEGLQNEQFF. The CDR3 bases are TGTGCCAGCAGCTTAGAGGGACTACAGAATGAGCAGTTCTTC.

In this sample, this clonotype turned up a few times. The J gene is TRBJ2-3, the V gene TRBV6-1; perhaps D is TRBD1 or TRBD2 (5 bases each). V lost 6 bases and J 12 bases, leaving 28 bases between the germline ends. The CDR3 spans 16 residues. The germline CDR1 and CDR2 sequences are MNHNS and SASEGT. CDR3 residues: CASREFGGSYKETQYF. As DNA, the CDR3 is TGTGCCAGCAGGGAATTTGGGGGAAGCTACAAAGAGACCCAGTATTTT.

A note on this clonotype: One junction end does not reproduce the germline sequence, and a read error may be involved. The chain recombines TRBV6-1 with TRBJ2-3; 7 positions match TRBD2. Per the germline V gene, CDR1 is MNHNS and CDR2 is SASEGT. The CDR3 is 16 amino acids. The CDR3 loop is CASRGGGAGGQDTQYF. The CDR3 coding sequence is TGTGCCAGCAGGGGGGGAGGGGCGGGTGGGCAAGATACCCAGTATTTC.

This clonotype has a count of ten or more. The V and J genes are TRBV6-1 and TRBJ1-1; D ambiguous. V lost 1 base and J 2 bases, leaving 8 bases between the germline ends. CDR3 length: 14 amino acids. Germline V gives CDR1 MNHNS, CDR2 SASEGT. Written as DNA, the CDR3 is TGTGCCAGCAGTGAAGAATGGGCTAACACTGAAGCTTTCTTT. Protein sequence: CASSEEWANTEAFF.

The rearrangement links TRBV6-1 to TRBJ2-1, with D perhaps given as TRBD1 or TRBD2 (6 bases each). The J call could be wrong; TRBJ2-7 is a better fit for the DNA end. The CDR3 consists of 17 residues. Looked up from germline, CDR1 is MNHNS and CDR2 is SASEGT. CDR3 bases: TGTGCCAGCAGTGCGGTTGGGGGCGGGACACACCCAGATACGCAGTACTTC. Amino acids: CASSAVGGGTHPDTQYF.

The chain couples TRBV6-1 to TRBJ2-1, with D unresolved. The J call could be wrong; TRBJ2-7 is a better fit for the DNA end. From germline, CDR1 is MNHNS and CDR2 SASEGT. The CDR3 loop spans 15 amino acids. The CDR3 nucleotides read TGTGCCAGCAGTGAAGGCAGTGCCCACTACTACGAGCAGTACTTC. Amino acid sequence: CASSEGSAHYYEQYF.

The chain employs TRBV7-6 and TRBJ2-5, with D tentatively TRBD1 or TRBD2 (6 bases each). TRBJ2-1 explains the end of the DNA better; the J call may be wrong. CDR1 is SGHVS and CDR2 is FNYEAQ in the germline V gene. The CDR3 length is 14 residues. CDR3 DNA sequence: TGTGCCAGCACCCAAGGGGGGATCCAAGAGACCCAGTTCTTC. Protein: CASTQGGIQETQFF.

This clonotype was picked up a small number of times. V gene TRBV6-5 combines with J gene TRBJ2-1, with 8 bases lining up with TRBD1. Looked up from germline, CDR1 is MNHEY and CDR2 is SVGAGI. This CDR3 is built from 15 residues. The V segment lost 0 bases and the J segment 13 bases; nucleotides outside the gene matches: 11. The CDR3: CASSYSPDRAETQFF. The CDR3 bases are TGTGCCAGCAGTTACTCCCCGGACAGGGCTGAGACCCAGTTCTTC.

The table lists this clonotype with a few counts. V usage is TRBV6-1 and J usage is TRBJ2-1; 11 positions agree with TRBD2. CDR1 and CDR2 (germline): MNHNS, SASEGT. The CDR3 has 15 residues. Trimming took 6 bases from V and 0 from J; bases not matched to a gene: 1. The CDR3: CASRGTSGSYNEQFF. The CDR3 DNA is TGTGCCAGCAGGGGGACTAGCGGCTCCTACAATGAGCAGTTCTTC.

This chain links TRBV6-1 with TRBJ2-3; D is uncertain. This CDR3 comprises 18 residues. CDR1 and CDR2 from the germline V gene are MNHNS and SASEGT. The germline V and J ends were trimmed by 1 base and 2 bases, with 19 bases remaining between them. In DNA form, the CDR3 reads TGTGCCAGCAGTGAAGGCTCGAACAGAAGAATTTTCACAGATACGCAGTATTTT. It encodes CASSEGSNRRIFTDTQYF.

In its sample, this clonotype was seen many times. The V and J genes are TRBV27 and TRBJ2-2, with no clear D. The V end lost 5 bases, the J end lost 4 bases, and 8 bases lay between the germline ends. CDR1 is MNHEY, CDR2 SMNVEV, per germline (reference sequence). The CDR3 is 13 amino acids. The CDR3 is CASSSVGTGELFF. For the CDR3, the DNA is TGTGCCAGCAGTAGTGTTGGCACCGGGGAGCTGTTTTTT.

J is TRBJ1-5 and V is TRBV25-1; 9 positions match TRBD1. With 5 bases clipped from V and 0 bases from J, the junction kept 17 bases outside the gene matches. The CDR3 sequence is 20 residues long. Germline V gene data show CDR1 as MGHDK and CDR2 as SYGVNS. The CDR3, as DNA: TGTGCCAGCAGTCCTCTTCCTATACCGACAGGGGGGGATAGCAATCAGCCCCAGCATTTT. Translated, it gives CASSPLPIPTGGDSNQPQHF.

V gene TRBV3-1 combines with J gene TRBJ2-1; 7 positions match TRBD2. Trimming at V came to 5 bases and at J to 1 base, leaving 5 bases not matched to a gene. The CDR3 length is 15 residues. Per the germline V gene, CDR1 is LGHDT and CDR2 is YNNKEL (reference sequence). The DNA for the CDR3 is TGTGCCAGCAGCTCGACTAGCCTTTCCTACAATGAGCAGTTCTTC. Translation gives CASSSTSLSYNEQFF.

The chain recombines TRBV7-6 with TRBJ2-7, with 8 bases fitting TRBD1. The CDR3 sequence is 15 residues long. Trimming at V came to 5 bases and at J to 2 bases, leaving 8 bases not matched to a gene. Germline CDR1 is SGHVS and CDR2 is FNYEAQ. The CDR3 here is CASSLDRGAAYEQYF. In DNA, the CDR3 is TGTGCCAGCAGCCTAGACAGGGGCGCCGCCTACGAGCAGTACTTC.